The 4 T cell receptor beta chains below all came from one sample that was sequenced in a study of CXCR3-negative and CXCR3-positive naive CD8 T cells. With UMI labels, 5' RACE was used to prepare the TRB cDNA libraries. No DNA is given; TCRdb re-called the 5' RACE reads and lists each CDR3 protein once. This repertoire includes about 28,000 distinct CDR3 sequences. Sequences were obtained from memory CD8+ T cells from blood. The source of these receptors is a human donor in good health. Some clones in this sample may be carry-over from other donors' samples.

This rearrangement joins TRBV29-1 to TRBJ2-7; TCRdb's assignment of TRBD1 cannot be checked, as there is no DNA. CDR1 is SQVTM and CDR2 is ANQGSEA in the germline V gene. The CDR3 contains 11 residues. The CDR3 loop reads CSVKQGYEQYF.

The rearrangement links TRBV2 to TRBJ1-6. Germline loops: CDR1 SNHLY, CDR2 FYNNEI. This CDR3 is built from 17 residues. CDR3 sequence reads: CASSEFGKSSYNSPLHF.

This sequence joins TRBV6-4 and TRBJ1-1. Germline-derived CDR1 and CDR2 are MRHNA and SNTAGT. The CDR3 has 17 amino acids. CDR3 in amino acids: CASSDSSGGAGTFVAFF.

Here the CDR3 reads CASSPEGEVGDNEQFF. This sequence joins TRBV13 and TRBJ2-1; the TCRdb call, TRBD2, lacks DNA for checking. The CDR3 is 16 amino acids. The germline V gene encodes CDR1 PRHDT and CDR2 FYEKMQ (reference sequence).